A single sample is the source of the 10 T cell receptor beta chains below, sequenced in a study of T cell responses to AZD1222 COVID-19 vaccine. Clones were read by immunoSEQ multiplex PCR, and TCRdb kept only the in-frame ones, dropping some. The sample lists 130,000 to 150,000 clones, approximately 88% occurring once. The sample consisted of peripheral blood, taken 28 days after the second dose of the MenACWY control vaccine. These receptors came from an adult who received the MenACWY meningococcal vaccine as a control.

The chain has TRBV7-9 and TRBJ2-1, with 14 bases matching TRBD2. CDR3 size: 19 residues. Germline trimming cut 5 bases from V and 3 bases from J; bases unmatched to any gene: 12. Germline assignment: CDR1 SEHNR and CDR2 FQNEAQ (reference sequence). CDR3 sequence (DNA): TGTGCCAGCAGCCCTTCGGGACTAGCGGGAGAGCGGGTCTACAATGAGCAGTTCTTC. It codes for CASSPSGLAGERVYNEQFF. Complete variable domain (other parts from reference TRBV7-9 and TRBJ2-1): DTGVSQNPRHKITKRGQNVTFRCDPISEHNRLYWYRQTLGQGPEFLTYFQNEAQLEKSRLLSDRFSAERPKGSFSTLEIQRTEQGDSAMYLCASSPSGLAGERVYNEQFFGPGTRLTVL.

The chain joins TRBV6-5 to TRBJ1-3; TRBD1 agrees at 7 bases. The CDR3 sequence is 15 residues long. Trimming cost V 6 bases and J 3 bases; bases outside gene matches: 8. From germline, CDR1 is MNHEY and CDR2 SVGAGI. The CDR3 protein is CASRSQGTIGNTIYF. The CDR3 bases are TGTGCCAGCAGATCACAGGGGACAATTGGAAACACCATATATTTT.

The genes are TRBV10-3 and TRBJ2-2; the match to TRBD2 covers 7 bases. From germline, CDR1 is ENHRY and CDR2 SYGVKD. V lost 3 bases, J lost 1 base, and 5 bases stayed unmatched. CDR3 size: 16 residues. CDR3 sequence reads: CAISDLLAVNTGELFF. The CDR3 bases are TGTGCCATCAGTGATCTGCTAGCGGTGAACACCGGGGAGCTGTTTTTT.

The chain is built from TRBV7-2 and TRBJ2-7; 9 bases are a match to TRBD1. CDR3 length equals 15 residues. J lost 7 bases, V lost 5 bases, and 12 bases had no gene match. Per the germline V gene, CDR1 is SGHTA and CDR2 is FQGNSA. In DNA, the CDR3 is TGTGCCAGCAGCCCAACTCCGACAGGGGGAGGTGAGCAGTACTTC. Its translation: CASSPTPTGGGEQYF.

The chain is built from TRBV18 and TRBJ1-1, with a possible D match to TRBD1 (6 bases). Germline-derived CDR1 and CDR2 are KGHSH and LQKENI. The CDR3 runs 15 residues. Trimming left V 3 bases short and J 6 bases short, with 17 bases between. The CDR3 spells CASSPSYREASEAFF. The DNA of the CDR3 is TGTGCCAGCTCACCCTCGTACAGGGAGGCGTCTGAAGCTTTCTTT.

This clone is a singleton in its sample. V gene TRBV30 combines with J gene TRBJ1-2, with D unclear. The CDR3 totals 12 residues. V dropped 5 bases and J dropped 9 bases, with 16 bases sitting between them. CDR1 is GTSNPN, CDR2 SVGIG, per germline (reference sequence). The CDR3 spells CAWLGPFLSYTF. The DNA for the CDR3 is TGTGCCTGGCTAGGACCATTTCTAAGCTACACCTTC.

The CDR3 sequence is CASSLGGGENTEAFF. CDR3 sequence (DNA): TGCGCCAGCAGCTTGGGTGGGGGTGAGAACACTGAAGCTTTCTTT. The chain is built from TRBV5-1 and TRBJ1-1; D may be TRBD1 (5 bases). The CDR3 is 15 residues long. Trimming cost V 0 bases and J 1 base, with 10 bases left between them. Germline V gene data show CDR1 as SGHRS and CDR2 as YFSETQ. The entire variable domain, with the rest obtained from reference TRBV5-1 and TRBJ1-1, is as follows: KAGVTQTPRYLIKTRGQQVTLSCSPISGHRSVSWYQQTPGQGLQFLFEYFSETQRNKGNFPGRFSGRQFSNSRSEMNVSTLELGDSALYLCASSLGGGENTEAFFGQGTRLTVV.

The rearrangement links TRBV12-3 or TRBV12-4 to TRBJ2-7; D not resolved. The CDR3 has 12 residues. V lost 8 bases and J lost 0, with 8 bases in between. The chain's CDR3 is CASGPSSYEQYF. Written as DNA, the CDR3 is TGTGCCAGCGGACCGAGCTCCTACGAGCAGTACTTC.

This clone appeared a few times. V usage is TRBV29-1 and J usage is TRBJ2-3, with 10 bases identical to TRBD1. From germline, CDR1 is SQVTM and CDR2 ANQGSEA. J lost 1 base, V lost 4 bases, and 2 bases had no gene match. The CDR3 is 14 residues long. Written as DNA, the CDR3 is TGCAGCGTTGCCGGACAGGGGGGCACAGATACGCAGTATTTT. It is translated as CSVAGQGGTDTQYF.

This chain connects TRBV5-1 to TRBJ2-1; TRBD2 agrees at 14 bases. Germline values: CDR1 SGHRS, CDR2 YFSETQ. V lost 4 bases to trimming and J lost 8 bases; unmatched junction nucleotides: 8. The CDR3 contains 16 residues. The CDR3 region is CASSVAGTSGSYEQFF. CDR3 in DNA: TGCGCCAGCAGCGTGGCCGGGACTAGCGGGAGTTATGAGCAGTTCTTC.